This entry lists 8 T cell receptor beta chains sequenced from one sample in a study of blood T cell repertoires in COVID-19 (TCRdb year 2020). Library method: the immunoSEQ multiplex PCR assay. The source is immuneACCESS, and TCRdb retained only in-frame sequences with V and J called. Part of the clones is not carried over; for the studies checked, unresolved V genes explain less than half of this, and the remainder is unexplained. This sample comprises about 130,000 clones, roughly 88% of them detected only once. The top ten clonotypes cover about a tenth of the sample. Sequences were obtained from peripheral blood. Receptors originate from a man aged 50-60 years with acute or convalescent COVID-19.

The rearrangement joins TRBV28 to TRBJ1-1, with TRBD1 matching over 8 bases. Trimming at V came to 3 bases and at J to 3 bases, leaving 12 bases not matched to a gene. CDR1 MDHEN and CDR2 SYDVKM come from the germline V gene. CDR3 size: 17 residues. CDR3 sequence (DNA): TGTGCCAGCAGTTTGAGCCAGGGGGCAGCTGGGGACACTGAAGCTTTCTTT. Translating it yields CASSLSQGAAGDTEAFF.

CDR3 amino acids: CASSFPAGGKETQYF. The DNA of the CDR3 is TGTGCCAGCAGTTTTCCGGCGGGAGGTAAAGAGACCCAGTACTTC. The chain couples TRBV28 to TRBJ2-5, with 8 bases that match TRBD2. The germline V gene encodes CDR1 MDHEN and CDR2 SYDVKM. The CDR3 sequence is 15 residues long. Trimming at V came to 3 bases and at J to 3 bases, leaving 6 bases not matched to a gene. Full variable domain (remainder filled in from reference TRBV28 and TRBJ2-5): DVKVTQSSRYLVKRTGEKVFLECVQDMDHENMFWYRQDPGLGLRLIYFSYDVKMKEKGDIPEGYSVSREKKERFSLILESASTNQTSMYLCASSFPAGGKETQYFGPGTRLLVL.

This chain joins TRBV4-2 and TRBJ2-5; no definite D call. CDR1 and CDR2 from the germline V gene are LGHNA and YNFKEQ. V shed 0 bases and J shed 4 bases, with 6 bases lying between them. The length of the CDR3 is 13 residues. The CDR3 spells CASSQDGRETQYF. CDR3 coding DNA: TGTGCCAGCAGCCAAGATGGGCGAGAGACCCAGTACTTC.

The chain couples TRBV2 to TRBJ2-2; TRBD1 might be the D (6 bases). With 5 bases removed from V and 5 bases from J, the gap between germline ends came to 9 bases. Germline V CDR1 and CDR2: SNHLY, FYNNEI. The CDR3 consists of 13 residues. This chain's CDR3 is CASSRTETGELFF. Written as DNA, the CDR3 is TGTGCCAGCAGTCGGACAGAGACCGGGGAGCTGTTTTTT.

The CDR3 DNA reads as TGTGCCAGCTCACCACGTCAACTAGCGGGAGGGGCTAACACAGATACGCAGTATTTT. It encodes CASSPRQLAGGANTDTQYF. The V call is TRBV18, the J call TRBJ2-3, with 13 bases fitting TRBD2. V shed 1 base, J shed 2 bases, and the junction held 9 bases outside the gene matches. Germline V lookup: CDR1 KGHSH, CDR2 LQKENI. The CDR3 runs to 19 residues.

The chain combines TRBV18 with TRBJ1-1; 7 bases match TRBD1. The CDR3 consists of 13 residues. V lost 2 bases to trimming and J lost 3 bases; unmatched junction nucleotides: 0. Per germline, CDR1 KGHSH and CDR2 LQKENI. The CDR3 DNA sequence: TGTGCCAGCTCACCAGACAGGGACACTGAAGCTTTCTTT. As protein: CASSPDRDTEAFF.

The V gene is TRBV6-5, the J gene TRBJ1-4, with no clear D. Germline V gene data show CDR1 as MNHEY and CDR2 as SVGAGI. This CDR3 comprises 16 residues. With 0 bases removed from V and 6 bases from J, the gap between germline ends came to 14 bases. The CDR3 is CASSYSDLWGDEKLFF. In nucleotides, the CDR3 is TGTGCCAGCAGTTACTCGGACCTTTGGGGAGATGAAAAACTGTTTTTT.

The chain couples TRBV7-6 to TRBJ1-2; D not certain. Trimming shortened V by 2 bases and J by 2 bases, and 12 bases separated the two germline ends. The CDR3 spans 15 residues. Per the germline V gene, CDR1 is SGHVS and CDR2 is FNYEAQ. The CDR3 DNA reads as TGTGCCAGCAGCTTACTGGTGAGCCCGAACTATGGCTACACCTTC. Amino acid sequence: CASSLLVSPNYGYTF.